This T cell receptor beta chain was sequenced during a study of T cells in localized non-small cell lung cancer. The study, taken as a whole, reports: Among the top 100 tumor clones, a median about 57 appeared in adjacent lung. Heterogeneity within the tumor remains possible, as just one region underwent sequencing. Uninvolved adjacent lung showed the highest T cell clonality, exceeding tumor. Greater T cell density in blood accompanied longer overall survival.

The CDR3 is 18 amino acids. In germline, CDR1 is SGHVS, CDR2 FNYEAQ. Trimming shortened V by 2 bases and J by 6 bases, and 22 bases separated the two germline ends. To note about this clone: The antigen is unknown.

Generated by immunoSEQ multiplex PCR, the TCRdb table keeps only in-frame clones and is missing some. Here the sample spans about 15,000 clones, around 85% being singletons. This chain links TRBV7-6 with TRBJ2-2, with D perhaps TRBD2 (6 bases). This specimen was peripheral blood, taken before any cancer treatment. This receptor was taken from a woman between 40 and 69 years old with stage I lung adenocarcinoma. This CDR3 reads CASSLRRGGFSGAGELFF. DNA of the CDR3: TGTGCCAGCAGCTTACGTAGGGGTGGATTTAGCGGCGCCGGGGAGCTGTTTTTT.